A single sample gave rise to the 2 T cell receptor beta chains below, sequenced in a study of T cell changes during pregnancy in multiple sclerosis. Libraries were prepared by immunoSEQ multiplex PCR; TCRdb keeps only in-frame clonotypes and omits some of them. Of about 36,000 clones listed, roughly 93% are singletons. The material was CD4+ T cells from peripheral blood mononuclear cells, obtained in the first trimester of pregnancy. These receptors originate from a female donor with multiple sclerosis, enrolled in a pregnancy study.

The genes are TRBV19 and TRBJ2-2; D may be TRBD2 (5 bases). The CDR3 runs 13 residues. Germline CDR1 is LNHDA and CDR2 is SQIVND (reference sequence). V gave up 10 bases and J gave up 5 bases, with 14 bases separating them. The CDR3 DNA is TGTGCCACCGGTGCCGGACTGACCGGGGAGCTGTTTTTT. Its translation: CATGAGLTGELFF.

The V call is TRBV25-1, the J call TRBJ2-7; TRBD1 aligns across 11 bases. This CDR3 contains 15 residues. V was clipped by 9 bases and J by 7 bases; unmatched bases: 14. From germline, CDR1 is MGHDK and CDR2 SYGVNS. The CDR3 sequence is CASTPADRGPREQYF. The CDR3 coding sequence is TGTGCCAGTACCCCGGCGGACAGGGGGCCGAGGGAGCAGTACTTC.